A single sample is the source of the 13 T cell receptor beta chains below, sequenced in a study of cytomegalovirus exposure and HLA in healthy donors. Vbeta (60) and Jbeta (13) primers were used in the PCR. Clones were sequenced by immunoSEQ multiplex PCR, and TCRdb holds only the in-frame ones, with some missing. The table lists 100,000 or so clones, roughly 73% of them singletons. Sequencing was carried out using PBMCs. These receptor sequences come from a man between 35 and 55 years old in good health and CMV-seronegative.

This clone was detected only a few times. This rearrangement joins TRBV6-5 to TRBJ1-5; D might be TRBD1 (6 bases). This CDR3 has 13 residues. Germline CDR1 reads MNHEY; CDR2 reads SVGAGI. V was shortened by 5 bases and J by 7 bases, with 12 bases between the two germline ends. The CDR3 DNA reads as TGTGCCAGCAGTGACCAGGGGATCCAGCCCCAGCATTTT. Translating gives CASSDQGIQPQHF.

The V gene is TRBV7-9, the J gene TRBJ1-6; 8 bases align to TRBD1. CDR3 length: 16 amino acids. Trimming at V came to 1 base and at J to 7 bases, leaving 6 bases not matched to a gene. Germline V CDR1 and CDR2: SEHNR, FQNEAQ (reference sequence). For the CDR3, the DNA is TGTGCCAGCAGCTTAGAAACAGGGGGAAGGAATTCACCCCTCCACTTT. It encodes CASSLETGGRNSPLHF.

The J gene is TRBJ2-1, the V gene TRBV28; possible D gene TRBD1, 5 bases. Germline CDR1 and CDR2: MDHEN and SYDVKM. The CDR3 has 13 amino acids. V lost 2 bases and J lost 8, with 10 bases in between. The CDR3 region has the DNA TGTGCCAGCAGTTTAGGCAGGGCTTATGAGCAGTTCTTC. This sequence encodes CASSLGRAYEQFF.

The chain links TRBV6-6 to TRBJ1-2; D is perhaps TRBD1 (6 bases). This CDR3 spans 14 amino acids. The germline V gene encodes CDR1 MNHNY and CDR2 SVGAGI (reference sequence). Trimming stripped 2 bases from V and 4 bases from J, with 11 bases between. As DNA, the CDR3 is TGTGCCAGCAGTTACATCACAGGGACCTATGGCTACACCTTC. It specifies CASSYITGTYGYTF.

This clone has a single count. This sequence joins TRBV6-5 and TRBJ2-7, with D maybe TRBD2 (6 bases). Germline assignment: CDR1 MNHEY and CDR2 SVGAGI. There are 13 residues in the CDR3. The germline V and J ends were trimmed by 5 bases and 5 bases, with 13 bases remaining between them. This CDR3 is CASSPWRGHEQYF. CDR3 DNA sequence: TGTGCCAGCAGTCCGTGGCGGGGTCACGAGCAGTACTTC.

The V and J genes are TRBV7-7 and TRBJ2-3; tentatively, D is TRBD2 (6 bases). V lost 2 bases and J 0 bases, leaving 9 bases between the germline ends. CDR1 is SSHAT and CDR2 is FNYEAQ in the germline V gene (reference sequence). The CDR3 extends over 15 amino acids. The CDR3 bases are TGTGCCAGCAGCTTATCCGGGGGTAGCACAGATACGCAGTATTTT. Translated: CASSLSGGSTDTQYF.

The V call is TRBV15, the J call TRBJ1-1; a weak D match, TRBD1 (5 bases). The CDR3 is 16 amino acids. Trimming stripped 3 bases from V and 0 bases from J, with 14 bases between. Germline V gene data show CDR1 as LNHNV and CDR2 as YYDKDF (reference sequence). The CDR3 region has the DNA TGTGCCACCAGCAGGATTAAGGGGTTGATGAACACTGAAGCTTTCTTT. The encoded protein is CATSRIKGLMNTEAFF.

This chain uses TRBV7-9 with TRBJ2-6, with 8 bases aligning to TRBD1. J gave up 0 bases and V 5 bases, and 6 bases lay outside the gene matches. There are 17 residues in the CDR3. Germline CDR1 SEHNR, CDR2 FQNEAQ (reference sequence). The CDR3 sequence is CASSPDRESSGANVLTF. DNA of the CDR3: TGTGCCAGCAGCCCGGACAGGGAAAGCTCTGGGGCCAACGTCCTGACTTTC.

J is TRBJ2-7 and V is TRBV13; 9 nucleotides match TRBD1. The CDR3 loop spans 15 amino acids. Germline-derived CDR1 and CDR2 are PRHDT and FYEKMQ (reference sequence). Losses at the gene ends were 4 bases for V and 1 base for J; bases not matched to a gene: 5. The CDR3: CASSSPGQGSYEQYF. The CDR3 DNA follows: TGTGCCAGCAGCTCACCGGGACAGGGTTCCTACGAGCAGTACTTC.

The DNA for the CDR3 is TGTGCCAGCAGCCCGGGGCAGGGGACCTCCTACGAGCAGTACTTC. Translation: CASSPGQGTSYEQYF. The gene calls are TRBV5-6 and TRBJ2-7; tentative D call: TRBD1 (6 bases). Germline assignment: CDR1 SGHDT and CDR2 YYEEEE. V shed 4 bases and J shed 0 bases, with 14 bases lying between them. The CDR3 consists of 15 residues.

In this sample, this clone turned up a few times. The rearrangement joins TRBV2 to TRBJ1-1, with 9 bases that match TRBD1. The CDR3 length is 15 residues. Trimming at V came to 7 bases and at J to 8 bases, leaving 14 bases not matched to a gene. In germline, CDR1 is SNHLY, CDR2 FYNNEI. CDR3 nucleotides: TGTGCCAGCAACACTATACAGGGGGCGATAGGGGAAGCTTTCTTT. Protein: CASNTIQGAIGEAFF.

This chain joins TRBV5-7 and TRBJ1-2, with 11 bases identical to TRBD1. TRBV5-7 is marked as an open reading frame, function uncertain. CDR3 size: 15 residues. With 6 bases clipped from V and 4 bases from J, the junction kept 8 bases outside the gene matches. CDR3 sequence: CASTPPGQGAYGYTF. The CDR3 nucleotides are TGTGCCAGCACCCCACCCGGACAGGGGGCCTATGGCTACACCTTC.

To note about this clone: The same CDR3 can be traced to other DNA sequences in this sample. The chain has TRBV29-1 and TRBJ2-7; D might be TRBD1 (6 bases). The CDR3 runs to 13 residues. The V and J ends lost 1 base and 4 bases respectively, with 11 bases between them. The germline V gene encodes CDR1 SQVTM and CDR2 ANQGSEA. CDR3 region: CSVEVGQGYEQYF. CDR3 coding DNA: TGCAGCGTTGAAGTCGGGCAGGGGTACGAGCAGTACTTC.